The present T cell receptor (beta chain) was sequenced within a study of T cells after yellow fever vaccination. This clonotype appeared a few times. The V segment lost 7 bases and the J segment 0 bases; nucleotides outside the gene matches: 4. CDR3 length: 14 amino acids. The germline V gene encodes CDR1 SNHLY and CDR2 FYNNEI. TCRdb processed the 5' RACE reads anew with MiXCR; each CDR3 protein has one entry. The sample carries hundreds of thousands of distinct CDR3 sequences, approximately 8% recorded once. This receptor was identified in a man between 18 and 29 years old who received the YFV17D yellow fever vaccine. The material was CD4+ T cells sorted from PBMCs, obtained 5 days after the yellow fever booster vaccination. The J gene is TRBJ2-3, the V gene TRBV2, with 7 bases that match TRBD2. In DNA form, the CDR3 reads TGTGCCAGCAATAGCGGGCCCAGCACAGATACGCAGTATTTT. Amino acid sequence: CASNSGPSTDTQYF. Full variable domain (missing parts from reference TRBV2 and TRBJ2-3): EPEVTQTPSHQVTQMGQEVILRCVPISNHLYFYWYRQILGQKVEFLVSFYNNEISEKSEIFDDQFSVERPDGSNFTLKIRSTKLEDSAMYFCASNSGPSTDTQYFGPGTRLTVL.